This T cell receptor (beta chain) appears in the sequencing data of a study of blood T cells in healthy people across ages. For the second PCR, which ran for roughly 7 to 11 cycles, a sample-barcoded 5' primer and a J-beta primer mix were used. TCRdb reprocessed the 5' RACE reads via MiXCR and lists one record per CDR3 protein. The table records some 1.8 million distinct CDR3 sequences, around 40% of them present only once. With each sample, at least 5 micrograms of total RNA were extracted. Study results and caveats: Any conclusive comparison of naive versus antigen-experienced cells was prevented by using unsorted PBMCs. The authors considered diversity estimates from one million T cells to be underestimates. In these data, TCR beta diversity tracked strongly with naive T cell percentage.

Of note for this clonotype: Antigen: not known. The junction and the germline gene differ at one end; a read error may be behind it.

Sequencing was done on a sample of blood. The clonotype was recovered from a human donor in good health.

The CDR3 bases are TGCGTCAGCACCCAGACTAGCACAGATACGCAGTATTTT. It specifies CVSTQTSTDTQYF. The rearrangement links TRBV5-1 to TRBJ2-3; D uncertain. Germline V gene data show CDR1 as SGHRS and CDR2 as YFSETQ. This CDR3 region has 13 residues.